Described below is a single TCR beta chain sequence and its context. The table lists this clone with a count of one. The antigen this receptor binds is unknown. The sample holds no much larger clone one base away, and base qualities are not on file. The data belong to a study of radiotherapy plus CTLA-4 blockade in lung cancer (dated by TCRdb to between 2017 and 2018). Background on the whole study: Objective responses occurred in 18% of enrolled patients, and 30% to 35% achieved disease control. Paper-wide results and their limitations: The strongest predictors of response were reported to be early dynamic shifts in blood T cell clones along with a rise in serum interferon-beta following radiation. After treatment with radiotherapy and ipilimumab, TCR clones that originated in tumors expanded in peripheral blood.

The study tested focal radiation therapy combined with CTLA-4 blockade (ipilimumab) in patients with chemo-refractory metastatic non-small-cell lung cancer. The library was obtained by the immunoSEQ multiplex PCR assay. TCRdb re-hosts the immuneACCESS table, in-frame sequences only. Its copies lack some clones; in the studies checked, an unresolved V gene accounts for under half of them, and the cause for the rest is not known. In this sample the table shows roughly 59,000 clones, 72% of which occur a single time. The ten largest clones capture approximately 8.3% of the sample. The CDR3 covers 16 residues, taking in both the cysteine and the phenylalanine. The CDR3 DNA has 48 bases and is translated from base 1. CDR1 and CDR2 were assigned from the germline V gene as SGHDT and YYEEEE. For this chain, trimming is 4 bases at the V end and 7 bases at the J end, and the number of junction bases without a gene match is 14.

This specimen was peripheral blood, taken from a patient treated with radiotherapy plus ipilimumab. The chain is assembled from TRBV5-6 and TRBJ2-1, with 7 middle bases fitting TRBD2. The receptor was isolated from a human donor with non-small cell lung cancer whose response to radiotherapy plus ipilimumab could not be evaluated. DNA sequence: TGTGCCAGCAGCGGGGGACCGGGGGGTGGATGGAATGAGCAGTTCTTC. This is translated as CASSGGPGGGWNEQFF.